This T cell receptor (beta chain) was retrieved from a study of T cells in Graves' hyperthyroidism and ophthalmopathy. This clonotype turned up a few times. The antigen is unknown. Template material for amplifying TCR beta CDR3 regions consisted of RNA transcripts. Researchers ran a first-round RT-PCR on the TCR CDR3 using the HTBI primer set. TCRdb redid the calling of the multiplex PCR reads with MiXCR, one entry per CDR3 protein. The sample carries about 700,000 distinct CDR3 sequences, around 15% recorded once. Exclusion followed for patients with uncontrolled infection, other autoimmune disease, pregnancy or lactation. An approximately 9.8 ml volume of fresh peripheral blood provided the PBMCs. General study points: Blood shared most expanded thyroid clonotypes above 0.001.

From germline, CDR1 is SNHLY and CDR2 FYNNEI. V lost 3 bases, J lost 2 bases, and 17 bases lay in between. The CDR3 sequence is 17 residues long. The TCR comes from a woman aged 18-29 years with Graves' hyperthyroidism. The chain carries TRBV2 and TRBJ2-1; D call uncertain. The sequenced material came from blood. CDR3 region: CASSEMRSYGTYNEQFF. In nucleotides, the CDR3 is TGTGCCAGCAGTGAGATGAGGTCCTATGGCACCTACAATGAGCAGTTCTTC. The variable domain in full, with the rest retrieved from reference TRBV2 and TRBJ2-1, is EPEVTQTPSHQVTQMGQEVILRCVPISNHLYFYWYRQILGQKVEFLVSFYNNEISEKSEIFDDQFSVERPDGSNFTLKIRSTKLEDSAMYFCASSEMRSYGTYNEQFFGPGTRLTVL.